This T cell receptor beta chain derives from a study of blood T cell repertoires in COVID-19. The germline gives CDR1 MNHEY, CDR2 SVGAGI. V dropped 0 bases and J dropped 5 bases, with 11 bases sitting between them. This CDR3 spans 15 amino acids. Repertoires were generated with immunoSEQ multiplex PCR, while TCRdb's copy carries only in-frame clones and drops some. The sample consists of around 140,000 clones, over 70% of them appearing once. This clone was seen only a few times. V usage is TRBV6-5 and J usage is TRBJ1-5, with D possibly TRBD1 on 5 matching bases. The source of this sequence is a woman aged 45-60 years with acute or convalescent COVID-19. Input material: peripheral blood. The CDR3 DNA follows: TGTGCCAGCAGTTACTCCGGCAGGGCCGATCAGCCCCAGCATTTT. Translated: CASSYSGRADQPQHF.